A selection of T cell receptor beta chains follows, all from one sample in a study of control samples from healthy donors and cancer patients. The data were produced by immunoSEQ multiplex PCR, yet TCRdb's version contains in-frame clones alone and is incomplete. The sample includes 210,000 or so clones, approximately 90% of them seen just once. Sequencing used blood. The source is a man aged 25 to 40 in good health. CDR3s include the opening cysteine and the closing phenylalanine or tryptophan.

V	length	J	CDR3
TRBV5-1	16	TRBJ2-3	CASRIGRQGSTDTQYF
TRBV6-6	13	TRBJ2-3	CASNRGLTDTQYF
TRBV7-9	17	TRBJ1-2	CASSRHLVAGENYGYTF
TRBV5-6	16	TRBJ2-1	CASSLKYLASHNEQFF
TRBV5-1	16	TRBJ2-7	CASSYKGGTLSYEQYF
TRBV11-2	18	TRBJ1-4	CASSLEKEGQSLNEKLFF
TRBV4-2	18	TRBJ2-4	CASSQEGDWQLDKNIQYF
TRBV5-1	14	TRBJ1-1	CASSLAPGDTEAFF
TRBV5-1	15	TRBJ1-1	CASSLAAGGNTEAFF
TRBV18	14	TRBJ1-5	CASSQQGRGQPQHF
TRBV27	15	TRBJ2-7	CASSLSKDGDYEQYF
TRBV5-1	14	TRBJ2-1	CASSLVGGGDEQFF
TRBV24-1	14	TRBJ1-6	CAPGDPKCNSPLHF
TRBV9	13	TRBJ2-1	CAGRCMNYNEQFF
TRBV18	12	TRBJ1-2	CASSGGSYGYTF
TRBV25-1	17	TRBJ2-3	CASSEYLGPRTTDTQYF
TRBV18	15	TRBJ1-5	CASSPGGQINQPQHF
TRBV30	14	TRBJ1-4	CAWNGGGTGEKLFF
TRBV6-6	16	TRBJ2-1	CASSPTSGGGYNEQFF
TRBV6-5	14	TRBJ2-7	CASIDTSPYYEQYF
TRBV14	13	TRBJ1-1	CASSQLQGSTAFF
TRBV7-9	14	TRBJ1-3	CASSLGVSGNTIYF
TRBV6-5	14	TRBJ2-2	CASSYAPPTGELFF
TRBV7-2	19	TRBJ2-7	CASSLSARLGRGPPGEQYF
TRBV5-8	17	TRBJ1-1	CASSLWASLDENTEAFF
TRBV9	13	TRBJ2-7	CASSAGQNYEQYF
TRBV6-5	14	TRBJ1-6	CASSYGGNNSPLHF
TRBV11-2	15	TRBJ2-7	CASAPIGAGVYEQYF
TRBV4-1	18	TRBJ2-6	CASSRSRDSDSGANVLTF
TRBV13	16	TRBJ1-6	CASSPGHLWGISPLHF
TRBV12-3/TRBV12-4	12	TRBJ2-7	CASRSGLHEQYF
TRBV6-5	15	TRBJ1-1	CASGHTQGANTEAFF
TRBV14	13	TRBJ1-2	CASSHGKGSGYTF
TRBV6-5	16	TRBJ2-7	CASSYAGTPTRYEQYF
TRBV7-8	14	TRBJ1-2	CASSPQRSNYGYTF
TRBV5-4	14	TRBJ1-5	CASSLGVGNQPQHF
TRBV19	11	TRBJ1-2	CATAVDFGYTF
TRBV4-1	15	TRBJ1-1	CASSQDAEGPTEAFF
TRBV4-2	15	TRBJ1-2	CASSQDLGQAYGYTF
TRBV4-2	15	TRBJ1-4	CASSQKTGDGEKLFF
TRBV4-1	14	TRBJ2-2	CASSQTGAWGELFF
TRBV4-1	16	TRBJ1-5	CASSQDASYLYQPQHF
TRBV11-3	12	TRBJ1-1	CASSLKGHRPFF
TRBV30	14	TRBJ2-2	CAWSLRAPTGELFF
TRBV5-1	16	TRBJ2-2	CASSTTGTPNTGELFF
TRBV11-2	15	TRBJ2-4	CAIRGTVGAKNIQYF
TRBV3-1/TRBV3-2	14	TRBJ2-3	CASSQGRDRYTQYF
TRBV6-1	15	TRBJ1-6	CASSEKGIHNSPLHF
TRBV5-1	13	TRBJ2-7	CASSFTGGYEQYF
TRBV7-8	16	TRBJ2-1	CASSLIVAGGTGEQFF
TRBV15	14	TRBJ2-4	CATSGGTGPIIQYF
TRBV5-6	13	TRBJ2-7	CASTLLSFGEQYF
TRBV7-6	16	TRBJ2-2	CASRRTGGKNTGELFF